This TCR beta chain was captured in a study of T cells in Graves' hyperthyroidism and ophthalmopathy. CDR3 length equals 14 residues. V was trimmed by 4 bases and J by 5 bases, leaving 15 bases between them. CDR1 and CDR2 from the germline V gene are SGDLS and YYNGEE. Patients aged 18 to 65 had newly diagnosed hyperthyroidism of under 2 months' duration. Uncontrolled infection, other autoimmune disease, pregnancy and lactation each barred patients from inclusion. 9 to 10 ml fresh peripheral blood yielded the PBMCs. Researchers took RNA transcripts and amplified the TCR beta CDR3 regions from them. An initial round of RT-PCR targeting the TCR CDR3 relied on the HTBI primer set. TCRdb recomputed calls from the multiplex PCR reads with MiXCR, one row per CDR3 protein. The profile shows about 200,000 distinct CDR3 sequences, approximately 20% of them singletons.

The source of this sequence is a man in his forties or fifties with Graves' hyperthyroidism. Sequenced sample: blood. The chain recombines TRBV9 with TRBJ1-1; a weak D match, TRBD1 (5 bases). The CDR3 DNA reads TGTGCCAGCAGCCCAACAGGACTGGGGACTGAAGCTTTCTTT. Translating gives CASSPTGLGTEAFF.